One and the same sample provided the 4 T cell receptor beta chains below, sequenced in a study of T cell responses to AZD1222 COVID-19 vaccine. Using immunoSEQ multiplex PCR, the repertoire was profiled, and TCRdb retains in-frame clones only, with some absent. The profile covers some 200,000 clones, with approximately 89% appearing a single time and around 3.6% taken by the ten largest. The material was peripheral blood, obtained 28 days after the second AZD1222 dose. The source is an adult who received the AZD1222 COVID-19 vaccine.

The rearrangement uses TRBV29-1 and TRBJ1-2, with 9 bases that match TRBD1. The germline gives CDR1 SQVTM, CDR2 ANQGSEA. CDR3 length: 13 residues. With 7 bases clipped from V and 6 bases from J, the junction kept 9 bases outside the gene matches. CDR3 amino acids: CSGTGQGLDGYTF. DNA for the CDR3: TGCAGCGGGACGGGACAGGGCTTAGATGGCTACACCTTC.

The gene calls are TRBV18 and TRBJ2-2; 10 bases fit TRBD2. The CDR3 has 14 residues. The trim removed 3 bases at V and 7 bases at J, leaving 2 bases unmatched. From germline, CDR1 is KGHSH and CDR2 LQKENI. CDR3 loop: CASSPGTSVGELFF. The CDR3 DNA sequence: TGTGCCAGCTCACCCGGGACTAGCGTCGGGGAGCTGTTTTTT.

The chain employs TRBV4-3 and TRBJ2-7; D is undetermined. The CDR3 covers 14 residues. V lost 4 bases, J lost 1 base, and 11 bases lay in between. Germline V CDR1 and CDR2: LGHNA, YSLEER. The chain's CDR3 is CASSPLECSYEQYF. The CDR3, as DNA: TGCGCCAGCAGCCCCCTCGAGTGTTCCTACGAGCAGTACTTC.

The rearrangement links TRBV6-5 to TRBJ1-3; 8 nucleotides agree with TRBD1. Germline V gene data show CDR1 as MNHEY and CDR2 as SVGAGI. The CDR3 length is 14 residues. Trimming at V came to 5 bases and at J to 1 base, leaving 1 base not matched to a gene. DNA of the CDR3: TGTGCCAGCAGTAGGACAGGGTCTGGAAACACCATATATTTT. Its protein is CASSRTGSGNTIYF.